These 15 T cell receptor beta chains were sequenced from one sample in a study of blood T cells in healthy people across ages. Combining a sample-barcoded 5' primer with a J-beta primer mix, a second PCR ran for about 7 to 11 cycles. TCRdb redid the calling of the 5' RACE reads with MiXCR, one entry per CDR3 protein. The table shows hundreds of thousands of distinct CDR3 sequences, with 32% occurring only once. The sample taken for sequencing was blood. All receptors derive from a woman aged 80 or over in good health.

The chain couples TRBV7-2 to TRBJ2-1; the match to TRBD1 covers 7 bases. Germline CDR1 SGHTA, CDR2 FQGNSA. The CDR3 loop spans 18 amino acids. After removal of 1 base from V and 3 bases from J, the junction contained 12 bases not matched to a gene. CDR3 in DNA: TGTGCCAGCAGCTTAGTAGTATTGGGGTGGGACAGCTACAATGAGCAGTTCTTC. This gives the protein CASSLVVLGWDSYNEQFF.

V is TRBV6-1 and J is TRBJ1-1; D not certain. Germline V gene sequence: CDR1 MNHNS, CDR2 SASEGT. The CDR3 is 13 amino acids. V lost 2 bases to trimming and J lost 4 bases, with 8 bases between them. The CDR3 reads CASSEQSPTEAFF. CDR3 bases: TGTGCCAGCAGTGAACAGAGCCCCACTGAAGCTTTCTTT.

The chain joins TRBV5-1 to TRBJ2-3, with 7 bases that match TRBD2. CDR3 size: 15 residues. Germline V gene lookup returns CDR1 SGHRS and CDR2 YFSETQ. With V trimmed by 5 bases and J by 0 bases, 6 bases remained unmatched. The CDR3, as DNA: TGCGCCAGCAGGCCCAGCGGGATGAGCACAGATACGCAGTATTTT. This encodes CASRPSGMSTDTQYF. Together with reference TRBV5-1 and TRBJ2-3, the CDR3 gives the full variable domain: KAGVTQTPRYLIKTRGQQVTLSCSPISGHRSVSWYQQTPGQGLQFLFEYFSETQRNKGNFPGRFSGRQFSNSRSEMNVSTLELGDSALYLCASRPSGMSTDTQYFGPGTRLTVL.

Of note for this clonotype: A junction boundary mismatches the germline segment, possibly from a read error. The V gene is TRBV7-3, the J gene TRBJ2-3; 8 nucleotides align to TRBD1. Germline CDR1 is SGHTA and CDR2 is FQGTGA. The CDR3 sequence is 16 residues long. The DNA of the CDR3 is TGTGTCAGCAGCTTACTGGCGACAGGGGTCACAGATACGCAGTATTTT. Translated: CVSSLLATGVTDTQYF. Variable domain in full (rest from reference TRBV7-3 and TRBJ2-3): GAGVSQTPSNKVTEKGKYVELRCDPISGHTALYWYRQSLGQGPEFLIYFQGTGAADDSGLPNDRFFAVRPEGSVSTLKIQRTERGDSAVYLCVSSLLATGVTDTQYFGPGTRLTVL.

The chain has TRBV27 and TRBJ2-1; either TRBD1 or TRBD2 may supply D (6 bases each). The V end was cut by 5 bases, the J end by 0 bases, with 17 bases between. The CDR3 is 17 amino acids. CDR1 is MNHEY, CDR2 SMNVEV, per germline (reference sequence). The CDR3 DNA sequence: TGTGCCAGCAGTCCCGGAGGGGGATTAAGCTCCTACAATGAGCAGTTCTTC. This translates into CASSPGGGLSSYNEQFF.

The V gene is TRBV6-1, the J gene TRBJ1-2; D remains ambiguous. The V gene lost 11 bases and the J gene lost 7 bases, with 20 bases spanning the gap. The CDR3 runs to 13 residues. The V gene's germline CDR1 is MNHNS and CDR2 SASEGT. The CDR3 coding sequence is TGTGCCGGCTCCAGCCCCTGGGGTCTTGGCTACACCTTC. Amino acid sequence: CAGSSPWGLGYTF.

At least ten counts were recorded for this clonotype. With a much larger clone just one base away, this may be a read error. The chain links TRBV6-2 or TRBV6-3 to TRBJ2-1, with 12 positions matching TRBD2. The V gene's germline CDR1 is MNHEY and CDR2 SVGEGT. J was trimmed by 7 bases and V by 6 bases; bases with no gene match: 7. The CDR3 runs to 15 residues. In DNA form, the CDR3 reads TGTGCCAGCAGAACTAGCGGGGGGCCGTGGAATGAGCAGTTCTTC. It yields the protein CASRTSGGPWNEQFF.

As for this clonotype: An end of the junction differs from the germline gene, which may be a read error. The genes are TRBV12-5 and TRBJ2-3, with D possibly matching TRBD2 (5 bases). There are 12 residues in the CDR3. Per the germline V gene, CDR1 is LGHNT and CDR2 is FRNRAP. Here the CDR3 reads CVSGLEGDTQYF. The CDR3, as DNA: TGTGTTAGTGGTTTAGAGGGAGATACGCAGTATTTT. The whole variable domain, filled in from reference TRBV12-5 and TRBJ2-3, reads DARVTQTPRHKVTEMGQEVTMRCQPILGHNTVFWYRQTMMQGLELLAYFRNRAPLDDSGMPKDRFSAEMPDATLATLKIQPSEPRDSAVYFCVSGLEGDTQYFGPGTRLTVL.

This clonotype has at least ten counts. V is TRBV4-3 and J is TRBJ2-1, with 8 positions matching TRBD1. The ends lost 0 bases at V and 6 bases at J; junction bases unmatched: 7. CDR1 is LGHNA and CDR2 is YSLEER in the germline V gene. This CDR3 comprises 16 residues. The CDR3 here is CASSQDRQGAVNEQFF. In DNA, the CDR3 is TGCGCCAGCAGCCAAGATAGGCAGGGGGCGGTCAATGAGCAGTTCTTC.

Comments on this clonotype: A junction end diverges from the germline sequence, so it may reflect a read error. The chain joins TRBV7-9 to TRBJ2-1; TRBD2 aligns across 9 bases. Germline V gene lookup returns CDR1 SEHNR and CDR2 FQNEAQ (reference sequence). The CDR3 loop spans 15 amino acids. This CDR3 is CASSFASGGKDERFF. The CDR3 coding sequence is TGTGCCAGCAGCTTCGCAAGCGGGGGGAAGGATGAGCGGTTTTTC.

This rearrangement joins TRBV7-9 to TRBJ2-3; 9 bases align to TRBD1. J gave up 4 bases and V 2 bases, and 7 bases lay outside the gene matches. CDR3 length: 16 amino acids. Looked up from germline, CDR1 is SEHNR and CDR2 is FQNEAQ (reference sequence). CDR3 DNA sequence: TGTGCCAGCAGCTTACACGACAGGGGGGCGTCAGATACGCAGTATTTT. As protein: CASSLHDRGASDTQYF.

This clonotype was detected many times. The V and J genes are TRBV7-9 and TRBJ2-6, with D perhaps TRBD1 or TRBD2 (5 bases each). In germline, CDR1 is SEHNR, CDR2 FQNEAQ (reference sequence). The germline V and J ends were trimmed by 8 bases and 4 bases, with 9 bases remaining between them. This CDR3 region has 13 residues. CDR3 sequence (DNA): TGTGCCAGCGGGGGATCCGGGGCCAACGTCCTGACTTTC. It codes for CASGGSGANVLTF.

The V call is TRBV5-1, the J call TRBJ1-3; possible D gene TRBD1, 6 bases. The CDR3 is made up of 16 amino acids. Trimming removed 0 bases from V and 0 bases from J, with 10 bases in between. Germline CDR1 SGHRS, CDR2 YFSETQ. The CDR3 is CASSLAGDSSGNTIYF. CDR3 DNA sequence: TGCGCCAGCAGCTTGGCAGGGGATAGCTCTGGAAACACCATATATTTT.

This clonotype was detected many times. CDR3 protein: CSATSPSGGTYEQYF. In nucleotides, the CDR3 is TGCAGTGCTACCTCCCCAAGCGGGGGAACCTACGAGCAGTACTTC. This chain uses TRBV20-1 with TRBJ2-7; 8 nucleotides align to TRBD2. Germline CDR1 reads DFQATT; CDR2 reads SNEGSKA (reference sequence). This CDR3 spans 15 amino acids. V was clipped by 4 bases and J by 2 bases; unmatched bases: 10.

This clonotype was seen a few times. Since a much larger clone is just one base distant, this may be a read error. The V gene is TRBV20-1, the J gene TRBJ2-5; perhaps TRBD2 as D (5 bases). Germline V CDR1 and CDR2: DFQATT, SNEGSKA (reference sequence). This CDR3 spans 11 amino acids. For the CDR3, the DNA is TGCAGGGCTAGCCCAGAAGAGACCCAGTACTTC. This translates into CRASPEETQYF.